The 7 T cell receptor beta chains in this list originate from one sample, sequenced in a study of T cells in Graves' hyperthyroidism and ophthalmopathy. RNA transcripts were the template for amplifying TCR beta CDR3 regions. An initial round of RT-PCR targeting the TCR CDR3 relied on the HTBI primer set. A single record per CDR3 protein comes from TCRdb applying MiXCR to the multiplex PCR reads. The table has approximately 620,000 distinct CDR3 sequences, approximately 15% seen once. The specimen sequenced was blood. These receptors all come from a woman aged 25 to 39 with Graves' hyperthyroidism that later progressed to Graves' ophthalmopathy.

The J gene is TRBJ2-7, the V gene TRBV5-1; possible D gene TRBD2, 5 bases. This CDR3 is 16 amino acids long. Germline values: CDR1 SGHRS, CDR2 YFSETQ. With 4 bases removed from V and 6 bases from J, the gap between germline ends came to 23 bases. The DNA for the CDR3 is TGCGCCAGCAGCCAGCCGGCCCGAGATATTAGCGCCGAGCAGTACTTC. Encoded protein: CASSQPARDISAEQYF.

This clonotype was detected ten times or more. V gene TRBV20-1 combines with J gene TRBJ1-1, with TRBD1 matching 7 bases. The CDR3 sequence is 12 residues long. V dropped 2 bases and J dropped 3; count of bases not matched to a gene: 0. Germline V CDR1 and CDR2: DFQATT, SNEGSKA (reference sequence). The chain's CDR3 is CSARTGDTEAFF. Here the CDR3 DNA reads TGCAGTGCTAGAACAGGGGACACTGAAGCTTTCTTT.

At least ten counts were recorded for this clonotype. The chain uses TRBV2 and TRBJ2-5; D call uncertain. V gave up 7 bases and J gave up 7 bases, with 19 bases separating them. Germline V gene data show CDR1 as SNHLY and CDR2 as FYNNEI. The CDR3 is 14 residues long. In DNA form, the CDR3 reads TGTGCCAGCAACGGCCTCCGGAGTCGAGGGACCCAGTACTTC. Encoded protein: CASNGLRSRGTQYF.

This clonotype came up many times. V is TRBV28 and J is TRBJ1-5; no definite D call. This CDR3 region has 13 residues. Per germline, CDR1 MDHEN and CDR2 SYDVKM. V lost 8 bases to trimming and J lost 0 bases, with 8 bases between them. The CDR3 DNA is TGTGCCAGCCAGGCAAATAGCAATCAGCCCCAGCATTTT. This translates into CASQANSNQPQHF.

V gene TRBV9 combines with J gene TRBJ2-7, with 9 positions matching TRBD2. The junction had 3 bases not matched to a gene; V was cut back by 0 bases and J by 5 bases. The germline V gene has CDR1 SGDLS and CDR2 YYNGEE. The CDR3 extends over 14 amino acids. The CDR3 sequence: CASSVGLAANEQYF. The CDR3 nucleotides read TGTGCCAGCAGCGTAGGACTAGCGGCAAACGAGCAGTACTTC. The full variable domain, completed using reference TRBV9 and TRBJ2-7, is DSGVTQTPKHLITATGQRVTLRCSPRSGDLSVYWYQQSLDQGLQFLIQYYNGEERAKGNILERFSAQQFPDLHSELNLSSLELGDSALYFCASSVGLAANEQYFGPGTRLTVT.

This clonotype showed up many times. The CDR3 DNA follows: TGTGCCAGCAGCCAAGAACGGACGGAGGGGGCCTACGAGCAGTACTTC. It codes for CASSQERTEGAYEQYF. The J gene is TRBJ2-7, the V gene TRBV4-2; D tentatively reads TRBD1 or TRBD2 (6 bases each). This CDR3 has 16 residues. The V gene lost 0 bases and the J gene lost 2 bases, with 14 bases spanning the gap. Germline values: CDR1 LGHNA, CDR2 YNFKEQ.

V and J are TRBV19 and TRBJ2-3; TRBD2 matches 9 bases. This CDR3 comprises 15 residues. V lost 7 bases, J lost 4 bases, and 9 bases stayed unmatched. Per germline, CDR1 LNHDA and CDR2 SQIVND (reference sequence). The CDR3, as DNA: TGTGCCAGTAAGTCGACTAGCGGAACTTCAGATACGCAGTATTTT. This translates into CASKSTSGTSDTQYF.